This is a list of T cell receptor beta chains from one sample in a study of cytomegalovirus exposure and HLA in healthy donors. Sequencing was performed with immunoSEQ multiplex PCR; in TCRdb, only in-frame clones are kept and a portion is missing. The repertoire holds around 150,000 clones, with roughly 80% as singletons. Sequencing input: PBMCs. Receptors originate from a woman aged 40 to 50 in good health and CMV-seropositive. Each CDR3 is given with its conserved first and last residue. Fields, in order: D gene, J gene, clone size, V gene, CDR3 DNA, CDR3 protein. D genes are given only for firm matches. Some rows have no size entry. The others give once, few or many, or a class for an expanded clone.

- | TRBJ1-1 | few | TRBV4-1 | TGCGCCAGCAGCCCCAGAGGGGGGGGAGGCACTGAAGCTTTCTTT | CASSPRGGGGTEAFF
TRBD1 | TRBJ1-5 | - | TRBV19 | TGTGCCAGTAGTATAGGGGGGACAGGGGGCCGCAATCAGCCCCAGCATTTT | CASSIGGTGGRNQPQHF
TRBD2 | TRBJ2-2 | - | TRBV19 | TGTGCCAGTAGTATCCGGGGGGGCACCGGGGAGCTGTTTTTT | CASSIRGGTGELFF
- | TRBJ2-7 | - | TRBV29-1 | TGCAGCGTTGCCGACTCGAAGTTCGAGCAGTACTTC | CSVADSKFEQYF
TRBD1 | TRBJ2-7 | few | TRBV2 | TGTGCCAGCAGTATCCTCGGGACAGGGAAAGACGAGCAGTACTTC | CASSILGTGKDEQYF
TRBD1 | TRBJ1-1 | - | TRBV18 | TGTGCCAGCTCACTCAAGGAGACAGGGGTATATGTTGAAGCTTTCTTT | CASSLKETGVYVEAFF
- | TRBJ2-1 | - | TRBV5-1 | TGCGCCAGCAGCTTGAACGGGAGCCCTGGGGTTAATGAGCAGTTCTTC | CASSLNGSPGVNEQFF
- | TRBJ2-7 | - | TRBV7-9 | TGTGCCAGCAGCTTAGCTGTGACTAGCTACGAGCAGTACTTC | CASSLAVTSYEQYF
- | TRBJ1-1 | - | TRBV7-9 | TGTGCCAGCAGCTTGGGGGGGGCCACTGAAGCTTTCTTT | CASSLGGATEAFF
- | TRBJ1-2 | - | TRBV5-5 | TGTGCCAGCAGCTTGGCCATAACTGGTAACTATGGCTACACCTTC | CASSLAITGNYGYTF
- | TRBJ2-3 | - | TRBV19 | TGTGCCAGTAGTAACTTAGCCGAACACACAGATACGCAGTATTTT | CASSNLAEHTDTQYF
TRBD1 | TRBJ1-2 | - | TRBV10-3 | TGTGCTATCAGCCCCGGGACAGGGCACTATGGCTACACCTTC | CAISPGTGHYGYTF
- | TRBJ1-3 | - | TRBV5-6 | TGTGCCAGCAGCTTGTTCGCGGCAGTCTCTGGAAACACCATATATTTT | CASSLFAAVSGNTIYF
- | TRBJ2-2 | - | TRBV7-9 | TGTGCCAGCAGCTTAGCAACAAGCCGAGGAACCGGGGAGCTGTTTTTT | CASSLATSRGTGELFF
TRBD1 | TRBJ2-1 | - | TRBV18 | TGTGCCAGCTCACCTGGACAGGGGGCGTCGGGGGAGCAGTTCTTC | CASSPGQGASGEQFF
TRBD1 | TRBJ2-5 | - | TRBV6-5 | TGTGCCAGCAGTTACTCCGTAGAGGGGGCCCAAGAGACCCAGTACTTC | CASSYSVEGAQETQYF
- | TRBJ2-6 | - | TRBV15 | TGTGCCACCAGCGAATATAGCTCTGGGGCCAACGTCCTGACTTTC | CATSEYSSGANVLTF
TRBD1 | TRBJ2-1 | - | TRBV6-1 | TGTGCCAGCAGCGACCCGGGACAGAAATACAATGAGCAGTTCTTC | CASSDPGQKYNEQFF
- | TRBJ2-4 | - | TRBV9 | TGTGCCAGCAGCCCCCAGGCCTCCCTAGCCAAAAACATTCAGTACTTC | CASSPQASLAKNIQYF
- | TRBJ1-2 | few | TRBV6-5 | TGTGCCAGTCCGACCCCGGGAGGGGATGGCTACACCTTC | CASPTPGGDGYTF
- | TRBJ2-4 | - | TRBV18 | TGTGCCAGCTCACCAGGGGAGAAAAACATTCAGTACTTC | CASSPGEKNIQYF
- | TRBJ1-5 | few | TRBV7-8 | TGTGCCAGCAGCTTCAGGGCAGACTCCAATCAGCCCCAGCATTTT | CASSFRADSNQPQHF